Following are 14 T cell receptor beta chains from one sample sequenced in a study of OX40 agonist ivuxolimab in advanced cancers. Profiled with immunoSEQ multiplex PCR; TCRdb holds only in-frame clones, not every one. The sample consists of over 75,000 clones, around 90% of them appearing once. Sequenced material: CD4+ or CD8+ T cells sorted from blood, taken in a trial of the OX40 agonist ivuxolimab. The receptors stem from an adult with an advanced solid tumor such as melanoma, head and neck, liver or kidney cancer.

V usage is TRBV5-8 and J usage is TRBJ1-5, with D perhaps TRBD1 (5 bases). CDR1 is SGHTS, CDR2 YDEGEE, per germline. The CDR3 sequence is 15 residues long. V was pared by 4 bases and J by 9 bases, with 20 bases between. CDR3 in DNA: TGTGCCAGCAGCAACCCCAGCGGGGCTCGCGCGCCCCAGCATTTT. Protein product: CASSNPSGARAPQHF.

This clone came up many times. This sequence joins TRBV7-9 and TRBJ1-4; a possible D gene is TRBD1 (5 bases). V lost 5 bases and J 4 bases, leaving 11 bases between the germline ends. Germline V gene data show CDR1 as SEHNR and CDR2 as FQNEAQ (reference sequence). This CDR3 is 14 amino acids long. As DNA, the CDR3 is TGTGCCAGCAGCACCCGACAGTATAATGAAAAACTGTTTTTT. This codes for CASSTRQYNEKLFF. The variable domain in full, with the rest retrieved from reference TRBV7-9 and TRBJ1-4, is DTGVSQNPRHKITKRGQNVTFRCDPISEHNRLYWYRQTLGQGPEFLTYFQNEAQLEKSRLLSDRFSAERPKGSFSTLEIQRTEQGDSAMYLCASSTRQYNEKLFFGSGTQLSVL.

The V call is TRBV7-2, the J call TRBJ1-4; D gene ambiguous. V lost 3 bases, J lost 4 bases, and 6 bases lay in between. The CDR3 runs to 13 residues. Germline assignment: CDR1 SGHTA and CDR2 FQGNSA. The CDR3 region has the DNA TGTGCCAGCAGCTTCCAGGTTAATGAAAAACTGTTTTTT. It is translated as CASSFQVNEKLFF.

V usage is TRBV14 and J usage is TRBJ2-1; 9 bases match TRBD2. Trimming cost V 1 base and J 3 bases; bases outside gene matches: 4. The CDR3 runs to 16 residues. From germline, CDR1 is SGHDN and CDR2 FVKESK. CDR3 sequence (DNA): TGTGCCAGCAGCCAAGGGGGCGGGAGGGTCTACAATGAGCAGTTCTTC. Its translation is CASSQGGGRVYNEQFF.

This chain links TRBV25-1 with TRBJ1-2; D is possibly TRBD1 (5 bases). The V end was cut by 3 bases, the J end by 4 bases, with 15 bases between. Germline-derived CDR1 and CDR2 are MGHDK and SYGVNS. The CDR3 is 15 amino acids. CDR3 nucleotides: TGTGCCAGCAGTGAGCCTTTCGGGACCACCTATGGCTACACCTTC. Translating gives CASSEPFGTTYGYTF.

The V and J genes are TRBV4-2 and TRBJ1-2; TRBD1 aligns across 8 bases. CDR3 size: 14 residues. V lost 8 bases, J lost 4 bases, and 9 bases stayed unmatched. Germline assignment: CDR1 LGHNA and CDR2 YNFKEQ. CDR3: CASQPGQAGYGYTF. The CDR3 region has the DNA TGTGCCAGCCAGCCGGGACAGGCCGGCTATGGCTACACCTTC.

V is TRBV7-3 and J is TRBJ1-1; TRBD1 agrees at 7 bases. Germline loops: CDR1 SGHTA, CDR2 FQGTGA. The CDR3 length is 15 residues. V gave up 0 bases and J gave up 4 bases; unmatched junction bases: 5. In nucleotides, the CDR3 is TGTGCCAGCAGCTTAACTGCAGGGGGTGGCACTGAAGCTTTCTTT. It specifies CASSLTAGGGTEAFF.

The gene calls are TRBV5-1 and TRBJ2-3; TRBD2 matches 9 bases. This CDR3 is 16 amino acids long. Trimming removed 2 bases from V and 1 base from J; junction bases left unmatched: 5. CDR1 is SGHRS and CDR2 is YFSETQ in the germline V gene. DNA of the CDR3: TGCGCCAGCAGCTTAGGAGCGGGGGGACGCACAGATACGCAGTATTTT. It yields the protein CASSLGAGGRTDTQYF. Drawing the rest from reference TRBV5-1 and TRBJ2-3, the complete variable domain is KAGVTQTPRYLIKTRGQQVTLSCSPISGHRSVSWYQQTPGQGLQFLFEYFSETQRNKGNFPGRFSGRQFSNSRSEMNVSTLELGDSALYLCASSLGAGGRTDTQYFGPGTRLTVL.

This clone was picked up one time. The rearrangement links TRBV5-8 to TRBJ1-6; 10 positions agree with TRBD1. V trimming: 4 bases; J trimming: 12 bases; junction bases outside the gene matches: 7. This CDR3 comprises 14 residues. Looked up from germline, CDR1 is SGHTS and CDR2 is YDEGEE. In nucleotides, the CDR3 is TGTGCCAGCAGCAAGGACAGGGGGAGGGGACCCCTCCACTTT. This sequence encodes CASSKDRGRGPLHF.

This clone was detected only once. The chain has TRBV7-2 and TRBJ1-6; weak D call: TRBD1 (6 bases). Germline V gives CDR1 SGHTA, CDR2 FQGNSA. With 5 bases removed from V and 9 bases from J, the gap between germline ends came to 20 bases. The CDR3 spans 16 residues. CDR3 nucleotides: TGTGCCAGCAGCATCGAGGGGGGCCTGGTCGGTTCACCCCTCCACTTT. As protein: CASSIEGGLVGSPLHF.

The chain links TRBV4-1 to TRBJ2-1; 11 positions match TRBD1. The CDR3 totals 16 residues. J lost 8 bases, V lost 0 bases, and 6 bases had no gene match. Germline CDR1 is MGHRA and CDR2 is YSYEKL. In nucleotides, the CDR3 is TGCGCCAGCAGCCAAGAATCAGGACAGGGGGCCGATGAGCAGTTCTTC. Protein product: CASSQESGQGADEQFF.

The rearrangement joins TRBV2 to TRBJ1-5; TRBD1 matches 8 bases. Germline V gene lookup returns CDR1 SNHLY and CDR2 FYNNEI. The V segment lost 5 bases and the J segment 6 bases; nucleotides outside the gene matches: 9. This CDR3 region has 15 residues. CDR3 protein: CASSPLRGRGQPQHF. CDR3 DNA: TGTGCCAGCAGTCCGCTCAGGGGGCGAGGTCAGCCCCAGCATTTT.

The V and J genes are TRBV6-6 and TRBJ1-5; D call uncertain. The CDR3 is 12 residues long. The V gene lost 6 bases and the J gene lost 3 bases, with 6 bases spanning the gap. From germline, CDR1 is MNHNY and CDR2 SVGAGI (reference sequence). The CDR3, as DNA: TGTGCCAGCAGCTCGTTCAATCAGCCCCAGCATTTT. This translates into CASSSFNQPQHF.

V and J are TRBV27 and TRBJ2-1; 10 bases align to TRBD2. The V and J ends lost 2 bases and 15 bases, in that order; junction bases with no gene match: 10. This CDR3 has 14 amino acids. The germline V gene has CDR1 MNHEY and CDR2 SMNVEV (reference sequence). The CDR3 DNA sequence: TGTGCCAGCAGTTTACAACAAGCGGGAGGGACGCCGTTCTTC. This encodes CASSLQQAGGTPFF.